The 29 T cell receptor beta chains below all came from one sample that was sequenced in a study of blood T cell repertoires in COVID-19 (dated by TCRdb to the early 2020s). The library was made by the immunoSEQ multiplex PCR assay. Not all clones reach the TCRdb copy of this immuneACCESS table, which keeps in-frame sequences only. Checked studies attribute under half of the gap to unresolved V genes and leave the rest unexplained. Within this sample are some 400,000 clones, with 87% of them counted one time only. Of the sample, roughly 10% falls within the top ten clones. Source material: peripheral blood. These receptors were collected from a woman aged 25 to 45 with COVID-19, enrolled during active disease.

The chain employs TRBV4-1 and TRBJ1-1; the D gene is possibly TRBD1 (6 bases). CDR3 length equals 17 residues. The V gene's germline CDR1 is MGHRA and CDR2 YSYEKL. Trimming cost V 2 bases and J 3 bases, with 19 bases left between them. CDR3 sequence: CASSQIARGRGDTEAFF. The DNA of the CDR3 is TGCGCCAGCAGCCAAATCGCCAGGGGTCGAGGGGACACTGAAGCTTTCTTT.

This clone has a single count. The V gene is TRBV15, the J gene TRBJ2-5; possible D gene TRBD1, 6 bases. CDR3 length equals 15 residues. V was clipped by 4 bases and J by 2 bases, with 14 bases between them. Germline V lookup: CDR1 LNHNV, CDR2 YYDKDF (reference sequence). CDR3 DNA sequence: TGTGCCACCAGCAAAGTAGTCGACAGGCAAGAGACCCAGTACTTC. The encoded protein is CATSKVVDRQETQYF.

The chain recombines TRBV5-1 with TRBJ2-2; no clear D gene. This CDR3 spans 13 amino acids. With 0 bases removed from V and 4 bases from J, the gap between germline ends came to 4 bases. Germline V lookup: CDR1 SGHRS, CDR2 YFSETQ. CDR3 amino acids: CASSLASTGELFF. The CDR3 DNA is TGCGCCAGCAGCTTGGCTAGCACCGGGGAGCTGTTTTTT.

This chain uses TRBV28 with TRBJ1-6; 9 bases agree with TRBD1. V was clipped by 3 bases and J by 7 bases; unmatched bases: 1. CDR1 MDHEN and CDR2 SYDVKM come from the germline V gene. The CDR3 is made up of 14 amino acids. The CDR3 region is CASSFGTGNSPLHF. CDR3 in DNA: TGTGCCAGCAGTTTCGGGACAGGGAATTCACCCCTCCACTTT.

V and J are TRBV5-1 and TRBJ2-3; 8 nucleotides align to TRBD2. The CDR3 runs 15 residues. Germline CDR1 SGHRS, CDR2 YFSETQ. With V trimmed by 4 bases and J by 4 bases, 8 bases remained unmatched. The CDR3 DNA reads TGCGCCAGCAGCGGCAGTAGCGGGGATGCAGATACGCAGTATTTT. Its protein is CASSGSSGDADTQYF.

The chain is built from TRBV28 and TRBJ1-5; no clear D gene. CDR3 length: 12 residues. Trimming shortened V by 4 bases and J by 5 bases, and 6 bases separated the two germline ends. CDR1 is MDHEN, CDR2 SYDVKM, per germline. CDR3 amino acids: CASSSPYQPQHF. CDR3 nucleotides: TGTGCCAGCAGTTCCCCATATCAGCCCCAGCATTTT.

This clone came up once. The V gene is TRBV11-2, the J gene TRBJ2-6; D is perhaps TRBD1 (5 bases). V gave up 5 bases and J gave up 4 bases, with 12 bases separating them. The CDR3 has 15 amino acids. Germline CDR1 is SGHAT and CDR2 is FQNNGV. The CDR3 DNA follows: TGTGCCAGCAGCCCAGGCAGGGTCGGGGCCAACGTCCTGACTTTC. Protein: CASSPGRVGANVLTF. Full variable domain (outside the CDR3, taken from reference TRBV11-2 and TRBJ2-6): EAGVAQSPRYKIIEKRQSVAFWCNPISGHATLYWYQQILGQGPKLLIQFQNNGVVDDSQLPKDRFSAERLKGVDSTLKIQPAKLEDSAVYLCASSPGRVGANVLTFGAGSRLTVL.

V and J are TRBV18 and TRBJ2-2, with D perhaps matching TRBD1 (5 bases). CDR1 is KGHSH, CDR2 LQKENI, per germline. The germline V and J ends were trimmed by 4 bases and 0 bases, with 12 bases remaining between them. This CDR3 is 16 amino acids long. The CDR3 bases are TGTGCCAGCTCACTCATACAGGACGCGAACACCGGGGAGCTGTTTTTT. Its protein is CASSLIQDANTGELFF.

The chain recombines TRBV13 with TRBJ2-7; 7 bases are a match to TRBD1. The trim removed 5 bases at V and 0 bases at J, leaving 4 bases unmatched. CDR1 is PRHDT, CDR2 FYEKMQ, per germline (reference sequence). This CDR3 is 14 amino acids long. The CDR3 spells CASSHRGSSYEQYF. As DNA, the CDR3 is TGTGCCAGCAGCCACAGGGGCAGCTCCTACGAGCAGTACTTC.

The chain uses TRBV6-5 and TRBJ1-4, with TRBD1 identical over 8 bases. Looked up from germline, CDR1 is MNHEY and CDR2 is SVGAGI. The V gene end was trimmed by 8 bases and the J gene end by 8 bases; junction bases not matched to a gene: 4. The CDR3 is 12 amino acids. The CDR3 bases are TGTGCCAGCGGCCGGACAGGGGAAAAACTGTTTTTT. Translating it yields CASGRTGEKLFF.

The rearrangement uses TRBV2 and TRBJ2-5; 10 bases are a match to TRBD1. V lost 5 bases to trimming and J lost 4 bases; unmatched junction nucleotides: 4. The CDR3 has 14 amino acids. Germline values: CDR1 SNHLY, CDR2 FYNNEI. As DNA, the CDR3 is TGTGCCAGCAGTTCGGGACAGGGGACAGAGACCCAGTACTTC. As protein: CASSSGQGTETQYF.

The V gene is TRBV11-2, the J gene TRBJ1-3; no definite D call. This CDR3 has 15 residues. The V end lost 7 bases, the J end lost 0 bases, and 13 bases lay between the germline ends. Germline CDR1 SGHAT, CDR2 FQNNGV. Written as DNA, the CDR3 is TGTGCCAGCACCCCCGAAGCGAGCTCTGGAAACACCATATATTTT. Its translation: CASTPEASSGNTIYF. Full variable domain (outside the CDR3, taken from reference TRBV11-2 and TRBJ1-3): EAGVAQSPRYKIIEKRQSVAFWCNPISGHATLYWYQQILGQGPKLLIQFQNNGVVDDSQLPKDRFSAERLKGVDSTLKIQPAKLEDSAVYLCASTPEASSGNTIYFGEGSWLTVV.

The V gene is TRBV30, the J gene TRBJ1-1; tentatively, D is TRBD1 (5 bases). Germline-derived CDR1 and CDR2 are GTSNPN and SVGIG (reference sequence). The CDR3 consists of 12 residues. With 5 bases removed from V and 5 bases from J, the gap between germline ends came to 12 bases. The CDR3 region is CAWDRIGTEAFF. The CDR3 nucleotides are TGTGCCTGGGACAGAATTGGGACTGAAGCTTTCTTT.

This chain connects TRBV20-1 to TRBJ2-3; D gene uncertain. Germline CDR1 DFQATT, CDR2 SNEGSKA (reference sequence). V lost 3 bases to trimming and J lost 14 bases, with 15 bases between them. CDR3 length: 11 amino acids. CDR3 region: CSASLRLSRYF. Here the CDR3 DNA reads TGCAGTGCTAGCCTCAGACTGTCACGGTATTTT.

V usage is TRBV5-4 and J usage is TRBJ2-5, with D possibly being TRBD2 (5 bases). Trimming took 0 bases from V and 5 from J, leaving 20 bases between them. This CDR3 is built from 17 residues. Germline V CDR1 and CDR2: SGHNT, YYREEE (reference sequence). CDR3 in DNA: TGTGCCAGCAGCTTGGAAGTGGGAGTTCAGTTTAGGGAGACCCAGTACTTC. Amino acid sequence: CASSLEVGVQFRETQYF.

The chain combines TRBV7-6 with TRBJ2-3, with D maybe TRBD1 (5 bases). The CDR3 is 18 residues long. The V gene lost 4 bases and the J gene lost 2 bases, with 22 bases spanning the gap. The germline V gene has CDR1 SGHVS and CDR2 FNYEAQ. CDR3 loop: CASSSRVAPLKHTDTQYF. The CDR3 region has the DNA TGTGCCAGCAGCTCCAGGGTGGCCCCCCTTAAACACACAGATACGCAGTATTTT.

CDR3: CASSQPGQGNEKLFF. The CDR3, as DNA: TGTGCCAGCAGCCAGCCGGGACAGGGGAATGAAAAACTGTTTTTT. This chain links TRBV5-6 with TRBJ1-4, with 10 bases matching TRBD1. The CDR3 totals 15 residues. V trimming: 4 bases; J trimming: 5 bases; junction bases outside the gene matches: 5. The germline CDR1 and CDR2 sequences are SGHDT and YYEEEE.

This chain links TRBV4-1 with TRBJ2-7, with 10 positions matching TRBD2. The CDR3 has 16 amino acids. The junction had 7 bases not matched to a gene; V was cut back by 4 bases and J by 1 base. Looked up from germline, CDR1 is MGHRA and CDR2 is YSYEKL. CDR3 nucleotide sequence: TGCGCCAGCAGCCCTATAGCGGGAGGAGGATCCTACGAGCAGTACTTC. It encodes CASSPIAGGGSYEQYF.

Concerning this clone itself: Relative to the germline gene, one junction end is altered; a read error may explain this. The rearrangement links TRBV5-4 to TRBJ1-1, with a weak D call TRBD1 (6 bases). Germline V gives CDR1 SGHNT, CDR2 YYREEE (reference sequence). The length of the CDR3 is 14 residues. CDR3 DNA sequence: TGTGCCAGCAGATACTCCACAGGGAACCCTGAAGCTTTCTTT. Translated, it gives CASRYSTGNPEAFF.

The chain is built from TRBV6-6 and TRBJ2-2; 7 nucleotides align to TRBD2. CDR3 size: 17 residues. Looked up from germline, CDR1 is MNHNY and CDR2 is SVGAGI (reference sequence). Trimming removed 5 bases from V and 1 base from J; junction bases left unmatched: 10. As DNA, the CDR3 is TGTGCCAGCAGTCGAACTCCTAGCGGCAAGAACACCGGGGAGCTGTTTTTT. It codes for CASSRTPSGKNTGELFF.

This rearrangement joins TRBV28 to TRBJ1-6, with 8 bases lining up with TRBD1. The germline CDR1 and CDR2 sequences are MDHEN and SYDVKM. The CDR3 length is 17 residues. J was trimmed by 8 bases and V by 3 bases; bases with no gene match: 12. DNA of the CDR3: TGTGCCAGCAGTTTTGATCCAGGGGGCTATATGGATTCACCCCTCCACTTT. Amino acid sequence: CASSFDPGGYMDSPLHF.

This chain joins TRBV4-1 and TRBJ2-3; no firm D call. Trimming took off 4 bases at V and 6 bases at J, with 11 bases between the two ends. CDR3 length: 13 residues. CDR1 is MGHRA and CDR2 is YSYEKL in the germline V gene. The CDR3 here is CASSPGGFDTQYF. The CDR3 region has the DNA TGCGCCAGCAGCCCCGGTGGTTTCGATACGCAGTATTTT.

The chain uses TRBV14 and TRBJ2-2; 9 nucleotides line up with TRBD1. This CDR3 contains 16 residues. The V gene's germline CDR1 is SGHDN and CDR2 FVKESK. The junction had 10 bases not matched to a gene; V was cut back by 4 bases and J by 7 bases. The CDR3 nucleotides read TGTGCCAGCAGCCTCAGCGGGACAGGGCTCCGCGGGGAGCTGTTTTTT. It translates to CASSLSGTGLRGELFF.

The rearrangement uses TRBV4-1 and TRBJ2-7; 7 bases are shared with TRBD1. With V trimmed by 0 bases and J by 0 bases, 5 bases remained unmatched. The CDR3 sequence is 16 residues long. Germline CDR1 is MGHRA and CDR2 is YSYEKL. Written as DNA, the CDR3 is TGCGCCAGCAGCCAAGATTGGGGACAGTCCTCCTACGAGCAGTACTTC. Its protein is CASSQDWGQSSYEQYF.

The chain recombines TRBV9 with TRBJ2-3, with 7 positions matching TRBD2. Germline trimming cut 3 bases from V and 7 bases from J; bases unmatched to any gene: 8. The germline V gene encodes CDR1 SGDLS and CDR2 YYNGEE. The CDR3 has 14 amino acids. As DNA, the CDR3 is TGTGCCAGCAGCGCTAGCGGACCACAACATACGCAGTATTTT. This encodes CASSASGPQHTQYF.

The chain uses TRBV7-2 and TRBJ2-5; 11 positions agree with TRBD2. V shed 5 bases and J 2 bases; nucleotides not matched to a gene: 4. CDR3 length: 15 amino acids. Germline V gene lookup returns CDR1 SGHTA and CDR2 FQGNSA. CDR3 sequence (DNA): TGTGCCAGCAGCCCAGGGACTAGCGGTCAAGAGACCCAGTACTTC. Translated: CASSPGTSGQETQYF.

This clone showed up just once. The CDR3 coding sequence is TGCGCCAGCAGCCCCCCACTAGCGGGAGGCACCGGGGAGCTGTTTTTT. It yields the protein CASSPPLAGGTGELFF. V gene TRBV5-1 combines with J gene TRBJ2-2, with 12 positions matching TRBD2. The CDR3 is 16 residues long. The V gene end was trimmed by 4 bases and the J gene end by 4 bases; junction bases not matched to a gene: 5. CDR1 and CDR2 from the germline V gene are SGHRS and YFSETQ.

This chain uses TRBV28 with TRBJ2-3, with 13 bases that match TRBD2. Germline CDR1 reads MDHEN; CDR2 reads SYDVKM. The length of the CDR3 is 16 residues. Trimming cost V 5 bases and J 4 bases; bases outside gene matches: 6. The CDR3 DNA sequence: TGTGCCAGCAGTACACTAGCGGGAGGGTTCGCAGATACGCAGTATTTT. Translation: CASSTLAGGFADTQYF.

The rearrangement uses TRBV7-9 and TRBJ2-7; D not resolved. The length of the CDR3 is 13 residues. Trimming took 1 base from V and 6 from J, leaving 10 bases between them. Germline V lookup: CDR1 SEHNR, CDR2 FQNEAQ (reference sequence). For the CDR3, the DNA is TGTGCCAGCAGCTTAGTTTTCTCCGGCGAGCAGTACTTC. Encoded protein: CASSLVFSGEQYF.